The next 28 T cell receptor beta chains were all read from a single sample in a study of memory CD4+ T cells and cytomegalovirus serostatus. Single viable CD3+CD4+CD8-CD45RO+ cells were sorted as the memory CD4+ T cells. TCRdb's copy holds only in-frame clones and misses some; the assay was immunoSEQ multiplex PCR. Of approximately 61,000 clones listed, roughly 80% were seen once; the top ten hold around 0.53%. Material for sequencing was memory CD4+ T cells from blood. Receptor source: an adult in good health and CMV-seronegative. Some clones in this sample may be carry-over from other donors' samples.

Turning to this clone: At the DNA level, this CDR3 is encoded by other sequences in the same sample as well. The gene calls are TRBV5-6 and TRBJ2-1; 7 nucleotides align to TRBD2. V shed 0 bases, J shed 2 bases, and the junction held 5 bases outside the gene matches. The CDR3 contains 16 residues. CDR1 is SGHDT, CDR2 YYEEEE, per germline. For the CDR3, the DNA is TGTGCCAGCAGCTTGGCTAGCGGCTCCACCTACAATGAGCAGTTCTTC. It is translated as CASSLASGSTYNEQFF.

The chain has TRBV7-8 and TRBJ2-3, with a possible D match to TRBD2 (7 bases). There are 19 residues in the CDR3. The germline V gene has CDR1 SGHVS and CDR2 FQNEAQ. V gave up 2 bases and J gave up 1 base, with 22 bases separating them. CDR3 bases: TGTGCCAGCAGCTTAAGAAGGGGGGGTATGGGACGCCGCACAGATACGCAGTATTTT. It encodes CASSLRRGGMGRRTDTQYF.

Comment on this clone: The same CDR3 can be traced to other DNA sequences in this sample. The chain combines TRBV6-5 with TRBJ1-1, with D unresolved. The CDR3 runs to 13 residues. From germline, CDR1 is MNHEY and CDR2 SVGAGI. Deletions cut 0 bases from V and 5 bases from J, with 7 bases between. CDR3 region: CASSYSRGTEAFF. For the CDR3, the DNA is TGTGCCAGCAGTTACTCGAGAGGGACTGAAGCTTTCTTT.

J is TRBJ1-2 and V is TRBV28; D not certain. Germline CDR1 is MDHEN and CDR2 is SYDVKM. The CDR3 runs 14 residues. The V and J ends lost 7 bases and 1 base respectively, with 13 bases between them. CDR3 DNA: TGTGCCAGCATGGAGGGCGCTTATAACTATGGCTACACCTTC. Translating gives CASMEGAYNYGYTF.

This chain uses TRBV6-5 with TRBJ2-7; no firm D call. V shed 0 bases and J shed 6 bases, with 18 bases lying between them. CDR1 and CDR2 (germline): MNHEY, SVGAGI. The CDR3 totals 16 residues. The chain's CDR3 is CASSYSIGLPSGEQYF. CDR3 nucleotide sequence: TGTGCCAGCAGTTACTCGATTGGGCTTCCATCCGGCGAGCAGTACTTC.

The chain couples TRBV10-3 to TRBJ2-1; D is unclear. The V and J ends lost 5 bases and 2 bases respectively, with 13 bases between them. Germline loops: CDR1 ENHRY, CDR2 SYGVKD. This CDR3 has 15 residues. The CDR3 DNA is TGTGCCATCAGTTACACCGCAGGTACCTACAATGAGCAGTTCTTC. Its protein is CAISYTAGTYNEQFF.

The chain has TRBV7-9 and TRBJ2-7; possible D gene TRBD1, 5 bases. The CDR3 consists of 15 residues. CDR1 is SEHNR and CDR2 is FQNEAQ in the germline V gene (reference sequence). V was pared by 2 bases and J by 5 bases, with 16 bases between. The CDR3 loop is CASSLIGAGLHEQYF. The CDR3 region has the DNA TGTGCCAGCAGCTTAATTGGAGCAGGGCTCCACGAGCAGTACTTC.

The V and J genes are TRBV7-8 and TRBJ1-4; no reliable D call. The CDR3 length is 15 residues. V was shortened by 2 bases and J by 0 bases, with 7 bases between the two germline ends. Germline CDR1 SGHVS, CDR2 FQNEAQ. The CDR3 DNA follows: TGTGCCAGCAGCTTAAACCACGCAACTAATGAAAAACTGTTTTTT. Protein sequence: CASSLNHATNEKLFF.

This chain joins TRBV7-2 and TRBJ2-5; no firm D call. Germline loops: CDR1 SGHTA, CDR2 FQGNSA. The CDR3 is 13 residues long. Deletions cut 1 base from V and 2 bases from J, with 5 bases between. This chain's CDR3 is CASSLVRQETQYF. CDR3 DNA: TGTGCCAGCAGCTTAGTACGGCAAGAGACCCAGTACTTC.

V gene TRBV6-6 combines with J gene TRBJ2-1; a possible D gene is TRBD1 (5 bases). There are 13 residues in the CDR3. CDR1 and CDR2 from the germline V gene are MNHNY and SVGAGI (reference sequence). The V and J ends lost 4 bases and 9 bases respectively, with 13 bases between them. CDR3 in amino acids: CASSFLHQGEQFF. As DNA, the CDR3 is TGTGCCAGCAGTTTCCTTCACCAGGGTGAGCAGTTCTTC.

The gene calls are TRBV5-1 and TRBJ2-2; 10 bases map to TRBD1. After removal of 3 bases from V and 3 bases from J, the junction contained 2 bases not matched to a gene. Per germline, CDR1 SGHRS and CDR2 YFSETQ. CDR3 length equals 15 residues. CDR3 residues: CASSWGTGDTGELFF. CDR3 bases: TGCGCCAGCAGCTGGGGGACAGGGGACACCGGGGAGCTGTTTTTT. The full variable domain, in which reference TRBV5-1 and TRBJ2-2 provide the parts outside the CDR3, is KAGVTQTPRYLIKTRGQQVTLSCSPISGHRSVSWYQQTPGQGLQFLFEYFSETQRNKGNFPGRFSGRQFSNSRSEMNVSTLELGDSALYLCASSWGTGDTGELFFGEGSRLTVL.

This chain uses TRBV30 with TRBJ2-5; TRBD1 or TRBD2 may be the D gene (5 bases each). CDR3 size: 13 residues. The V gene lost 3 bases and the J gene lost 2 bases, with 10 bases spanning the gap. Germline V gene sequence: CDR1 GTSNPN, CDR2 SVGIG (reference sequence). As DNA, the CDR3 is TGTGCCTGGAGGGGGCAGCGGCAAGAGACCCAGTACTTC. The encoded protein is CAWRGQRQETQYF.

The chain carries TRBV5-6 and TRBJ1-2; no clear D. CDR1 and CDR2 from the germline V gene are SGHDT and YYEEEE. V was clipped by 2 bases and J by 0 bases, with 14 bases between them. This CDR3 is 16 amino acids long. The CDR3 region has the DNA TGTGCCAGCAGCTTTATTTTTGTGGAGGCTAACTATGGCTACACCTTC. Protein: CASSFIFVEANYGYTF.

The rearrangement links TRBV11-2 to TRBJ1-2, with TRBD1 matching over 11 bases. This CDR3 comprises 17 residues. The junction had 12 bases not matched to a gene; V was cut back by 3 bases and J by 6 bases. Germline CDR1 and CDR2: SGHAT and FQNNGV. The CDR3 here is CASSFLLPRTGGDGYTF. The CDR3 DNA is TGTGCCAGCAGCTTCCTCCTCCCACGGACAGGGGGCGATGGCTACACCTTC.

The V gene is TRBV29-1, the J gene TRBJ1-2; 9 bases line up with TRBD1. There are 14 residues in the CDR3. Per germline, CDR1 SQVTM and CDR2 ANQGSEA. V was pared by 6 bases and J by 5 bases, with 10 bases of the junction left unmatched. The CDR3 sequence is CSVGTGLGHYGYTF. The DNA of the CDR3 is TGCAGCGTGGGGACAGGGCTCGGTCATTATGGCTACACCTTC.

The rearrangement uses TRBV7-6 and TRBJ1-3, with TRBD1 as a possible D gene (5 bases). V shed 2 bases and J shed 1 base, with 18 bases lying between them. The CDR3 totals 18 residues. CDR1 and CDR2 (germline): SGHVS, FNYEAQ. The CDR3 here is CASSLRGAGTDSGNTIYF. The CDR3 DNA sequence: TGTGCCAGCAGCTTACGCGGGGCGGGGACGGATTCTGGAAACACCATATATTTT.

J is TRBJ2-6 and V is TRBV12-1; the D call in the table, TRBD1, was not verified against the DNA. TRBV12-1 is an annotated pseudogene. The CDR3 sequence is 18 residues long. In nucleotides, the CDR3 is TGTGCCAGCAGCGGTTACTCGTATGGACAAAGTCGGGCCAACGTCCTGACTTTC. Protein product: CASSGYSYGQSRANVLTF.

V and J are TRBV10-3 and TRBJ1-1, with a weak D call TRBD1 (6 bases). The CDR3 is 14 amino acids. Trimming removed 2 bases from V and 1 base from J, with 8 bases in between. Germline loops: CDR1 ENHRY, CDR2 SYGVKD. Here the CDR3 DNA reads TGTGCCATCAGTGAGATGGGACAGAACACTGAAGCTTTCTTT. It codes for CAISEMGQNTEAFF.

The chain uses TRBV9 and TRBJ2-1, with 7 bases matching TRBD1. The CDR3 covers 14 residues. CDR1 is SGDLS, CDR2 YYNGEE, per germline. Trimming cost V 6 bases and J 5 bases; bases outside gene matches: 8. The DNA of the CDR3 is TGTGCCAGCACACGGGACAGCCAAAACAATGAGCAGTTCTTC. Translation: CASTRDSQNNEQFF.

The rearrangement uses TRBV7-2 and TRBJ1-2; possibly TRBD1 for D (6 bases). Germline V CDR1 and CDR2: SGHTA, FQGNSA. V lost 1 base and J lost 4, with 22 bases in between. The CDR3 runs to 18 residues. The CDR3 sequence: CASSLEGTTKFTAYGYTF. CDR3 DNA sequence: TGTGCCAGCAGCTTAGAGGGGACAACAAAATTCACGGCCTATGGCTACACCTTC.

The CDR3 sequence is CASSLAGRVYGYTF. CDR3 in DNA: TGTGCCAGCAGCTTAGCGGGCAGAGTCTATGGCTACACCTTC. The chain uses TRBV7-8 and TRBJ1-2, with unresolved D. This CDR3 is built from 14 residues. The V and J ends lost 0 bases and 4 bases respectively, with 9 bases between them. Germline lookup yields CDR1 SGHVS and CDR2 FQNEAQ.

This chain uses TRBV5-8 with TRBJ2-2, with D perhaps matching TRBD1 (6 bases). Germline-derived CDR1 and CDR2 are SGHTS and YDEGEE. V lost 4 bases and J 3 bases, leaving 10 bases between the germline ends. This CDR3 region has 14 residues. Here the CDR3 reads CASSAGTHTGELFF. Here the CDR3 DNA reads TGTGCCAGCAGCGCCGGGACACACACCGGGGAGCTGTTTTTT.

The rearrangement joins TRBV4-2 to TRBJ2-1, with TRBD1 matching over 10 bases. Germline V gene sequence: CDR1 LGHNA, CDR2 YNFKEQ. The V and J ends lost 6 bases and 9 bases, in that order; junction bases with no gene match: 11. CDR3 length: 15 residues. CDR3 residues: CASSARGTGEVEQFF. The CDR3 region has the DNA TGTGCCAGCAGTGCTAGGGGGACAGGGGAGGTTGAGCAGTTCTTC.

The CDR3 bases are TGTGCCAGCACCCAACGACAAAGCTCCTACGAGCAGTACTTC. It yields the protein CASTQRQSSYEQYF. The chain has TRBV2 and TRBJ2-7; no clear D gene. The CDR3 covers 14 residues. Deletions cut 7 bases from V and 0 bases from J, with 13 bases between. Germline loops: CDR1 SNHLY, CDR2 FYNNEI.

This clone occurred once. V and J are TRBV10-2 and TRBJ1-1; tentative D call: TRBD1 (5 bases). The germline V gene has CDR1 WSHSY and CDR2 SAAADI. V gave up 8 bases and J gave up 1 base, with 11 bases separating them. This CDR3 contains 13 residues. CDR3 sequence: CASADSPNTEAFF. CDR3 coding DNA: TGCGCCAGCGCCGACAGCCCGAACACTGAAGCTTTCTTT.

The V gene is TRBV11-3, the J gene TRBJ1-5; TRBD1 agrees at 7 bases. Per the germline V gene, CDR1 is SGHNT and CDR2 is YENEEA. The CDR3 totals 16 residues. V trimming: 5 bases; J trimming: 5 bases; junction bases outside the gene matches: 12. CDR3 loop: CASSHVGGQVDQPQHF. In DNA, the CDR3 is TGTGCCAGCAGCCACGTAGGAGGACAGGTGGATCAGCCCCAGCATTTT.

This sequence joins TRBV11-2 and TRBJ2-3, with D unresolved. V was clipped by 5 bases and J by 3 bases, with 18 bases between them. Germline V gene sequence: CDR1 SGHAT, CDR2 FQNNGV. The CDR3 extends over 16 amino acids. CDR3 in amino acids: CASSPRRIPRTDTQYF. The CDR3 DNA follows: TGTGCCAGCAGCCCGCGCAGGATTCCGAGGACAGATACGCAGTATTTT.

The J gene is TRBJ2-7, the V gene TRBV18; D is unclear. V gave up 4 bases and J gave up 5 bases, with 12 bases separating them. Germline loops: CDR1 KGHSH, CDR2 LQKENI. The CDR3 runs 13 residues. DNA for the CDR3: TGTGCCAGCTCACAAACGGAACAAAACGAGCAGTACTTC. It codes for CASSQTEQNEQYF.